A selection of T cell receptor beta chains follows, all from one sample in a study of shared clonotypes between healthy human individuals. The repertoire was sequenced with immunoSEQ multiplex PCR; TCRdb's copy has only in-frame clones and lacks some. The sample lists about 2 million clones; about 95% were seen once. The sequencing sample was made of naive CD8+ T cells sorted from blood. These receptors were taken from a man younger than 30 in good health. Both conserved end residues are part of each CDR3. Fields, in order: V gene, D gene, J gene, clone size, CDR3 DNA, CDR3 protein. A D gene is named only where the DNA matches it firmly. A clone size is listed for some rows: how often the clone was seen (once, few, many), or a class if it is expanded.

V gene: TRBV7-2
D gene: NA
J gene: TRBJ1-2
clone size: NA
CDR3 DNA: TGTGCCAGCAGCTTCAACTGGGCCAGCGGGCGAGCTGGCTACACCTTC
CDR3 protein: CASSFNWASGRAGYTF

V gene: TRBV27
D gene: NA
J gene: TRBJ1-1
clone size: NA
CDR3 DNA: TGTGCCAGCAGTCTGGGGGTCCGGGGGACTGAAGCTTTCTTT
CDR3 protein: CASSLGVRGTEAFF

V gene: TRBV6-1
D gene: NA
J gene: TRBJ1-3
clone size: NA
CDR3 DNA: TGTGCCAGCAATTTGGGGGCTAGCTCTGGAAACACCATATATTTT
CDR3 protein: CASNLGASSGNTIYF

V gene: TRBV11-2
D gene: NA
J gene: TRBJ1-1
clone size: NA
CDR3 DNA: TGTGCCAGCAGCTTGGGCCGGGGGGCTGGGACTGAAGCTTTCTTT
CDR3 protein: CASSLGRGAGTEAFF

V gene: TRBV30
D gene: TRBD1
J gene: TRBJ1-1
clone size: NA
CDR3 DNA: TGTGCCTGGAGTGTGGGGACAGGGGAGACTGAAGCTTTCTTT
CDR3 protein: CAWSVGTGETEAFF

V gene: TRBV4-3
D gene: NA
J gene: TRBJ2-2
clone size: NA
CDR3 DNA: TGCGCCAGCAGCCAAGGGGTAGAGACAGGTCGGGAGCTGTTTTTT
CDR3 protein: CASSQGVETGRELFF

V gene: TRBV7-2
D gene: NA
J gene: TRBJ2-7
clone size: NA
CDR3 DNA: TGTGCCAGCAGTGCCCCCATGGGGATCTCCTACGAGCAGTACTTC
CDR3 protein: CASSAPMGISYEQYF

V gene: TRBV6-5
D gene: NA
J gene: TRBJ2-1
clone size: NA
CDR3 DNA: TGTGCCAGCAGTTACTCTATCGGGGAGAGGTACAATGAGCAGTTCTTC
CDR3 protein: CASSYSIGERYNEQFF

V gene: TRBV10-3
D gene: NA
J gene: TRBJ1-2
clone size: once
CDR3 DNA: TGTGCCATCAGGGAGGGACTCTATGGCTACACCTTC
CDR3 protein: CAIREGLYGYTF

V gene: TRBV5-1
D gene: NA
J gene: TRBJ2-3
clone size: NA
CDR3 DNA: TGCGCCAGCAGCTTGCGGGGGGCGGGCACAGATACGCAGTATTTT
CDR3 protein: CASSLRGAGTDTQYF

V gene: TRBV13
D gene: NA
J gene: TRBJ1-3
clone size: NA
CDR3 DNA: TGTGCCAGCAGCCCCTTTCTTAATCTTGGAAACACCATATATTTT
CDR3 protein: CASSPFLNLGNTIYF

V gene: TRBV27
D gene: NA
J gene: TRBJ2-1
clone size: NA
CDR3 DNA: TGTGCCAGCAGTTTATCGGGACCGGCCGTGTCCTACAATGAGCAGTTCTTC
CDR3 protein: CASSLSGPAVSYNEQFF

V gene: TRBV5-1
D gene: NA
J gene: TRBJ2-7
clone size: once
CDR3 DNA: TGCGCCAGCAGCACGGACAGAGCCTACGAGCAGTACTTC
CDR3 protein: CASSTDRAYEQYF